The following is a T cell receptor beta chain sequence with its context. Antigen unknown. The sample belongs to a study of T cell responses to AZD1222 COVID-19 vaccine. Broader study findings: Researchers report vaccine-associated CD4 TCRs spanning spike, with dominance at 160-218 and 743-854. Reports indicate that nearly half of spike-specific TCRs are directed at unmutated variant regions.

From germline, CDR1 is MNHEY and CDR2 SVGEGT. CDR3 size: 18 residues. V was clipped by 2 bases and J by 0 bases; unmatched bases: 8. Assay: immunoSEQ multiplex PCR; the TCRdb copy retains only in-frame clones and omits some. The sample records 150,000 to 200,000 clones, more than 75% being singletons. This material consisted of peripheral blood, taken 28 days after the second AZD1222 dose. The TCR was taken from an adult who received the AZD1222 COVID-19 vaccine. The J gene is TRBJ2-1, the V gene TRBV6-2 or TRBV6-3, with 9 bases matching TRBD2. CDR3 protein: CASSYPGAGGSSYNEQFF. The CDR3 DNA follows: TGTGCCAGCAGTTACCCGGGGGCGGGAGGGAGCTCCTACAATGAGCAGTTCTTC.